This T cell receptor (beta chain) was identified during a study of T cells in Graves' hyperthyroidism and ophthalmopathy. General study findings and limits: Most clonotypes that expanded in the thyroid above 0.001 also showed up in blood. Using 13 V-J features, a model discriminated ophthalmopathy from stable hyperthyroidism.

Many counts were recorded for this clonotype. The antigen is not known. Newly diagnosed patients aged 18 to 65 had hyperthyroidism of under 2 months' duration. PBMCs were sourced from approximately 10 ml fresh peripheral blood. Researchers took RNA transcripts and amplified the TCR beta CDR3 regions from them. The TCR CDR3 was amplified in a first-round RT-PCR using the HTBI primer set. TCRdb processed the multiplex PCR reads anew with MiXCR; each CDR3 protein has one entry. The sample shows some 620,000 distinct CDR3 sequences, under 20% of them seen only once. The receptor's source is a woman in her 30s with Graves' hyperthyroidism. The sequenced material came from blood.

The CDR3 sequence is CASSLGPGRTDTQYF. CDR3 bases: TGTGCCAGCAGCTTAGGACCAGGGCGCACAGATACGCAGTATTTT. The chain combines TRBV11-2 with TRBJ2-3; D may be TRBD1 (5 bases). The germline V and J ends were trimmed by 1 base and 1 base, with 9 bases remaining between them. Germline V CDR1 and CDR2: SGHAT, FQNNGV. The CDR3 runs to 15 residues.